The 27 T cell receptor beta chains given below trace back to one sample, sequenced in a study of blood T cell repertoires in COVID-19. Assay used: immunoSEQ multiplex PCR; TCRdb lists only in-frame clones, some missing. Of 300,000 or so clones detected, under 90% appear once; the ten largest clones hold roughly 2.9%. Source material: peripheral blood. These TCRs come from a woman aged 30 to 39 with COVID-19, enrolled during active disease.

This chain joins TRBV18 and TRBJ1-1; D might be TRBD1 (6 bases). V was cut by 5 bases and J by 1 base, with 14 bases left in between. The germline V gene has CDR1 KGHSH and CDR2 LQKENI. This CDR3 is built from 15 residues. The CDR3 sequence is CASSALGGANTEAFF. The CDR3 DNA reads as TGTGCCAGCTCAGCCCTCGGGGGGGCGAACACTGAAGCTTTCTTT.

The chain combines TRBV19 with TRBJ2-7, with TRBD1 matching over 7 bases. The CDR3 runs to 16 residues. The germline CDR1 and CDR2 sequences are LNHDA and SQIVND (reference sequence). V trimming: 5 bases; J trimming: 2 bases; junction bases outside the gene matches: 12. In DNA form, the CDR3 reads TGTGCCAGTAGTCCTTGGGACAGCCTGACCCCCTACGAGCAGTACTTC. Translation gives CASSPWDSLTPYEQYF.

This sequence joins TRBV28 and TRBJ1-5; the match to TRBD1 covers 8 bases. The CDR3 is made up of 16 amino acids. The trim removed 6 bases at V and 2 bases at J, leaving 9 bases unmatched. Germline V gene data show CDR1 as MDHEN and CDR2 as SYDVKM. The CDR3 DNA follows: TGTGCCAGCAGGCCGGACAGGGCTTGGGGCAATCAGCCCCAGCATTTT. Protein product: CASRPDRAWGNQPQHF.

This clone was seen once. This chain joins TRBV27 and TRBJ1-1, with a weak D call TRBD1 (5 bases). V was shortened by 5 bases and J by 3 bases, with 13 bases between the two germline ends. Germline V gene sequence: CDR1 MNHEY, CDR2 SMNVEV (reference sequence). CDR3 length: 14 residues. The DNA of the CDR3 is TGTGCCAGCAGTCCAGAGACAGTATACACTGAAGCTTTCTTT. This codes for CASSPETVYTEAFF.

V is TRBV5-8 and J is TRBJ1-2; 8 positions agree with TRBD1. The V gene's germline CDR1 is SGHTS and CDR2 YDEGEE. With 3 bases clipped from V and 7 bases from J, the junction kept 5 bases outside the gene matches. The CDR3 consists of 13 residues. The DNA of the CDR3 is TGTGCCAGCAGCTCCTCAGGGGGCGTTGGCTACACCTTC. Translation gives CASSSSGGVGYTF.

J is TRBJ1-5 and V is TRBV19; D is ambiguous. Germline-derived CDR1 and CDR2 are LNHDA and SQIVND (reference sequence). V lost 1 base and J lost 0, with 7 bases in between. This CDR3 comprises 15 residues. As DNA, the CDR3 is TGTGCCAGTAGTATAGTCACAGATAGCAATCAGCCCCAGCATTTT. Protein sequence: CASSIVTDSNQPQHF.

The rearrangement joins TRBV19 to TRBJ1-2; the match to TRBD1 covers 9 bases. This CDR3 has 16 amino acids. Germline V CDR1 and CDR2: LNHDA, SQIVND (reference sequence). With V trimmed by 0 bases and J by 8 bases, 10 bases remained unmatched. The DNA for the CDR3 is TGTGCCAGTAGTATAGATCTCGGGACAGGGAGGAGGGGCTACACCTTC. This gives the protein CASSIDLGTGRRGYTF.

The chain recombines TRBV5-6 with TRBJ1-1; possibly TRBD1 for D (5 bases). The V gene's germline CDR1 is SGHDT and CDR2 YYEEEE. Trimming removed 4 bases from V and 0 bases from J, with 13 bases in between. CDR3 length: 15 amino acids. DNA of the CDR3: TGTGCCAGCAGCGGAAACACAGGAATGAACACTGAAGCTTTCTTT. As protein: CASSGNTGMNTEAFF.

The chain uses TRBV7-9 and TRBJ1-5; D is uncertain. Germline CDR1 and CDR2: SEHNR and FQNEAQ (reference sequence). V dropped 2 bases and J dropped 1 base, with 6 bases sitting between them. The CDR3 length is 14 residues. The DNA of the CDR3 is TGTGCCAGCAGCTTATCCCAGAGCAATCAGCCCCAGCATTTT. Translated, it gives CASSLSQSNQPQHF.

CDR3 sequence reads: CASSASPGQAGNTIYF. DNA of the CDR3: TGTGCCAGCAGCGCATCCCCGGGACAGGCTGGAAACACCATATATTTT. The chain couples TRBV7-2 to TRBJ1-3; 8 positions agree with TRBD1. V gave up 5 bases and J gave up 2 bases; unmatched junction bases: 8. CDR3 length: 16 amino acids. CDR1 and CDR2 from the germline V gene are SGHTA and FQGNSA.

V and J are TRBV3-1 (or the pseudogene TRBV3-2) and TRBJ2-1, with 9 bases matching TRBD2. This CDR3 comprises 15 residues. Germline assignment: CDR1 LGHDT and CDR2 YNNKEL (reference sequence). V gave up 0 bases and J gave up 10 bases; unmatched junction bases: 7. The CDR3 DNA follows: TGTGCCAGCAGCCAAGATTTTGCGGGAGGGCGAGAGCAGTTCTTC. As protein: CASSQDFAGGREQFF.

The table lists this clone with a few counts. The J gene is TRBJ2-7, the V gene TRBV6-5, with TRBD1 matching over 10 bases. The CDR3 has 15 amino acids. With 6 bases clipped from V and 3 bases from J, the junction kept 8 bases outside the gene matches. Germline values: CDR1 MNHEY, CDR2 SVGAGI. CDR3 loop: CASRSGQGGIYEQYF. In nucleotides, the CDR3 is TGTGCCAGCAGGTCAGGACAGGGGGGAATCTACGAGCAGTACTTC.

The chain recombines TRBV10-2 with TRBJ2-5; 9 nucleotides line up with TRBD2. V gave up 3 bases and J gave up 4 bases; unmatched junction bases: 6. This CDR3 spans 15 amino acids. Germline lookup yields CDR1 WSHSY and CDR2 SAAADI. The CDR3 DNA reads TGCGCCAGCAGTGACATAGCGGGAGAAGGAGAGACCCAGTACTTC. Translating it yields CASSDIAGEGETQYF.

The rearrangement joins TRBV28 to TRBJ2-7; 10 positions agree with TRBD2. Losses at the gene ends were 5 bases for V and 0 bases for J; bases not matched to a gene: 7. This CDR3 has 16 residues. In germline, CDR1 is MDHEN, CDR2 SYDVKM. This chain's CDR3 is CASSTVTSGPSYEQYF. The CDR3 DNA reads TGTGCCAGCAGTACTGTGACTAGCGGGCCCTCCTACGAGCAGTACTTC. The full variable domain, rest sourced from reference TRBV28 and TRBJ2-7, is DVKVTQSSRYLVKRTGEKVFLECVQDMDHENMFWYRQDPGLGLRLIYFSYDVKMKEKGDIPEGYSVSREKKERFSLILESASTNQTSMYLCASSTVTSGPSYEQYFGPGTRLTVT.

The table lists this clone with a count of one. The chain is built from TRBV6-4 and TRBJ2-1, with 13 bases fitting TRBD2. The CDR3 covers 15 residues. The V gene end was trimmed by 0 bases and the J gene end by 10 bases; junction bases not matched to a gene: 3. Germline CDR1 and CDR2: MRHNA and SNTAGT. The CDR3 DNA reads TGTGCCAGCAGTGACTCGTCACTAGCGGGAGGGGAGCAGTTCTTC. Translating it yields CASSDSSLAGGEQFF.

The chain carries TRBV5-5 and TRBJ2-7; 11 bases line up with TRBD2. Per germline, CDR1 SGHKS and CDR2 YYEKEE (reference sequence). CDR3 size: 17 residues. J lost 7 bases, V lost 3 bases, and 15 bases had no gene match. This CDR3 is CASSSPTSGIPPGEQYF. For the CDR3, the DNA is TGTGCCAGCAGCTCACCGACTAGCGGGATACCCCCGGGGGAGCAGTACTTC.

The J gene is TRBJ1-1, the V gene TRBV27; D not resolved. V lost 3 bases, J lost 8 bases, and 7 bases lay in between. The CDR3 runs to 11 residues. Germline CDR1 is MNHEY and CDR2 is SMNVEV (reference sequence). The CDR3 region is CASSFGNEAFF. CDR3 DNA sequence: TGTGCCAGCAGTTTCGGGAACGAAGCTTTCTTT.

This chain joins TRBV5-4 and TRBJ2-4, with TRBD1 matching over 8 bases. Germline CDR1 reads SGHNT; CDR2 reads YYREEE (reference sequence). The CDR3 spans 14 residues. The V gene end was trimmed by 4 bases and the J gene end by 7 bases; junction bases not matched to a gene: 7. The CDR3 loop is CASSTGQGGNIQYF. In nucleotides, the CDR3 is TGTGCCAGCAGCACTGGACAGGGTGGGAACATTCAGTACTTC.

This clone showed up just once. An end of the junction differs from the germline gene, which may be a read error. The rearrangement links TRBV18 to TRBJ1-1; 8 bases line up with TRBD1. Looked up from germline, CDR1 is KGHSH and CDR2 is LQKENI. CDR3 size: 12 residues. For the CDR3, the DNA is TGTGCCAGCTCACCACCCCAGGGACAGGACGTCTTT. This codes for CASSPPQGQDVF.

The chain employs TRBV5-1 and TRBJ1-6, with 7 bases matching TRBD1. Germline V gene lookup returns CDR1 SGHRS and CDR2 YFSETQ. Losses at the gene ends were 0 bases for V and 8 bases for J; bases not matched to a gene: 5. There are 15 residues in the CDR3. The CDR3 sequence: CASSLGGTDDSPLHF. The CDR3 DNA follows: TGCGCCAGCAGCTTGGGAGGGACAGACGATTCACCCCTCCACTTT.

The V gene is TRBV27, the J gene TRBJ2-3, with 11 nucleotides matching TRBD2. Germline trimming cut 8 bases from V and 3 bases from J; bases unmatched to any gene: 4. This CDR3 has 14 residues. Germline values: CDR1 MNHEY, CDR2 SMNVEV (reference sequence). This CDR3 is CASALAGATDTQYF. The DNA of the CDR3 is TGTGCCAGCGCACTAGCGGGAGCTACAGATACGCAGTATTTT.

The chain carries TRBV28 and TRBJ1-1, with D unclear. This CDR3 is built from 14 residues. Trimming shortened V by 4 bases and J by 0 bases, and 9 bases separated the two germline ends. Germline loops: CDR1 MDHEN, CDR2 SYDVKM. CDR3 amino acids: CASSYTYLNTEAFF. CDR3 in DNA: TGTGCCAGCAGTTATACATACCTGAACACTGAAGCTTTCTTT. The variable domain in full, with the rest retrieved from reference TRBV28 and TRBJ1-1, is DVKVTQSSRYLVKRTGEKVFLECVQDMDHENMFWYRQDPGLGLRLIYFSYDVKMKEKGDIPEGYSVSREKKERFSLILESASTNQTSMYLCASSYTYLNTEAFFGQGTRLTVV.

This clone has a single count. J is TRBJ2-4 and V is TRBV6-2 or TRBV6-3; perhaps TRBD2 as D (6 bases). V dropped 4 bases and J dropped 0 bases, with 13 bases sitting between them. The germline V gene has CDR1 MNHEY and CDR2 SVGEGT. CDR3 size: 16 residues. The CDR3 protein is CASSFDLEGAKNIQYF. CDR3 bases: TGTGCCAGCAGTTTCGACCTGGAGGGAGCCAAAAACATTCAGTACTTC.

V is TRBV24-1 and J is TRBJ1-1; no reliable D call. The CDR3 extends over 15 amino acids. CDR1 is KGHDR and CDR2 is SFDVKD in the germline V gene. Trimming cost V 4 bases and J 5 bases, with 16 bases left between them. CDR3: CATSESRGRSTEAFF. CDR3 DNA: TGTGCCACCAGTGAAAGCCGAGGTCGCTCGACTGAAGCTTTCTTT.

The genes are TRBV5-1 and TRBJ1-1, with D possibly matching TRBD1 (5 bases). The CDR3 loop spans 14 amino acids. Trimming removed 4 bases at V and 1 base at J, with 11 bases between. The germline V gene encodes CDR1 SGHRS and CDR2 YFSETQ. CDR3 bases: TGCGCCAGCAGCCCCGGACACCCGAACACTGAAGCTTTCTTT. Translation gives CASSPGHPNTEAFF.

The chain employs TRBV5-1 and TRBJ1-4; 7 bases are a match to TRBD1. V dropped 4 bases and J dropped 4; count of bases not matched to a gene: 4. The CDR3 sequence is 14 residues long. Germline loops: CDR1 SGHRS, CDR2 YFSETQ. CDR3 nucleotides: TGCGCCAGCAGCGGGGGACAGAATAATGAAAAACTGTTTTTT. As protein: CASSGGQNNEKLFF.

The gene calls are TRBV5-1 and TRBJ1-1; D is uncertain. This CDR3 contains 14 residues. CDR1 and CDR2 (germline): SGHRS, YFSETQ. Trimming removed 3 bases from V and 6 bases from J, with 15 bases in between. The CDR3 is CASSSEKGDPEAFF. The CDR3 DNA sequence: TGCGCCAGCAGCTCCGAAAAGGGAGACCCTGAAGCTTTCTTT.